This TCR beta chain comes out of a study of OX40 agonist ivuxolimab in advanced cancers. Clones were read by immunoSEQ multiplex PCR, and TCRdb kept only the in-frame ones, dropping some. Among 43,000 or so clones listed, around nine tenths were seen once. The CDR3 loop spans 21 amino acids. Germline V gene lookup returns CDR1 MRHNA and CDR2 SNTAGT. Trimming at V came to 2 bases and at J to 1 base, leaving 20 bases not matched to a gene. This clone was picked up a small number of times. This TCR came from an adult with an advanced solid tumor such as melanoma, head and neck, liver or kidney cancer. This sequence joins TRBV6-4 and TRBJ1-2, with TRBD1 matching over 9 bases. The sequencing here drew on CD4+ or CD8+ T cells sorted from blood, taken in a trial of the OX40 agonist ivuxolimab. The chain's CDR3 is CASSDHVGTVDRGVGNYGYTF. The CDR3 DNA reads TGTGCCAGCAGTGACCACGTGGGTACGGTGGACAGGGGAGTTGGTAACTATGGCTACACCTTC.